The rows below give T cell receptor beta chains drawn from one sample of a study of CD8 T cells in ankylosing spondylitis. TCRdb called the 5' RACE reads again in MiXCR, with one record for every CDR3 protein. This table has under 950,000 distinct CDR3 sequences, over 15% appearing once. Sequencing was performed on blood, either unsorted or a sorted T cell fraction (not recorded which). These receptors were obtained from a male donor with ankylosing spondylitis. The CDR3 runs from the conserved cysteine through the conserved F or W. The D gene is left open where the match is weak. Where a row states a size, it is once, few, many or the class of an expanded clone; other rows omit it.

TRBV7-2	TRBJ2-7	NA	NA	TGTGCCAGCACCAGTAACTCCTACGAGCAGTACTTC	CASTSNSYEQYF
TRBV6-2/TRBV6-3	TRBJ2-1	NA	few	TGTGCCAGCAGCCTAAAGTCGGTACAGTACAATGAGCAGTTCTTC	CASSLKSVQYNEQFF
TRBV20-1	TRBJ1-3	NA	NA	TGCAGTGCTCTCCGGGGCTCTGGAAACACCATATATTTT	CSALRGSGNTIYF
TRBV29-1	TRBJ2-3	TRBD2	NA	TGCAGCTCAAGACCCGGTGGCGGGGGTAACACAGATACGCAGTATTTT	CSSRPGGGGNTDTQYF
TRBV12-3/TRBV12-4	TRBJ1-1	NA	few	TGTGCGGGGGGGGGACTCCAGAACACTGAAGCTTTCTTT	CAGGGLQNTEAFF
TRBV20-1	TRBJ2-1	TRBD2	few	TGCAGTGCTAGAGATCTAGCGGGAGGGCCGGGCAATGAGCAGTTCTTC	CSARDLAGGPGNEQFF
TRBV7-9	TRBJ1-1	NA	many	TGTGCCAGCAGTCGTGGACAGACGAACACTGAAGCTTTCTTT	CASSRGQTNTEAFF
TRBV29-1	TRBJ2-1	NA	NA	TGCAGCGTTTTCGGGACTCTTGATGAGCAGTTCTTC	CSVFGTLDEQFF
TRBV5-5	TRBJ2-4	NA	NA	TGTGCCAGCAGCTTGGTGTTGGGGTTAGCCAAAAACATTCAGTACTTC	CASSLVLGLAKNIQYF
TRBV5-1	TRBJ1-6	NA	NA	TGCGCCAGCAGCTTGGAGTTTAAGGGCTCTTCCTATAATTCACCCCTCCACTTT	CASSLEFKGSSYNSPLHF
TRBV27	TRBJ2-7	TRBD2	few	TGTGCCAGCAGTTTATATGGACTAAAAGAAGCGGGACTGGGCACCTACGAGCAGTACTTC	CASSLYGLKEAGLGTYEQYF
TRBV28	TRBJ2-3	TRBD2	few	TGTGCCAGCAGTTTCCTAGCGGGAGGGACTGGGGCAGATACGCAGTATTTT	CASSFLAGGTGADTQYF
TRBV3-1	TRBJ2-5	NA	few	TGTGCCAGCAGCCAATACCTACTAGGGGAGGAAGAGACCCAGTACTTC	CASSQYLLGEEETQYF
TRBV27	TRBJ2-7	NA	many	TGTGCCAGCAGTTTATCGGGGGGCTACGAGCAGTACTTC	CASSLSGGYEQYF
TRBV7-2	TRBJ2-3	TRBD2	many	TGTGCCAGCAGCCGGGAAGCGGGAGTCAGCACAGATACGCAGTATTTT	CASSREAGVSTDTQYF
TRBV12-3/TRBV12-4	TRBJ1-2	NA	NA	TGTGCCAGCACAGTAGACAGTCGTAATGGCTACACCTTC	CASTVDSRNGYTF
TRBV6-1	TRBJ1-6	NA	NA	TGTGCCTCCGGTTCTTCTTGGGATTCACCCCTCCACTTT	CASGSSWDSPLHF
TRBV20-1	TRBJ2-4	TRBD1	few	TGCAGTGCTAGAGAGGGGCCAGGGGGTGGCAAAAACATTCAGTACTTC	CSAREGPGGGKNIQYF
TRBV7-6	TRBJ2-7	TRBD1	few	TGTGCCAGCAGCCAATGGACAGGGAACGAGCAGTACTTC	CASSQWTGNEQYF
TRBV7-9	TRBJ2-5	NA	NA	TGTGCCAGCAGCAACCAGGGGAATCAAGAGACCCAGTACTTC	CASSNQGNQETQYF
TRBV12-3/TRBV12-4	TRBJ2-2	TRBD2	NA	TGTGCCAGCAGTTGGACTAGCGGGAGTAAGGAGCTGTTTTTT	CASSWTSGSKELFF
TRBV5-5	TRBJ1-5	NA	NA	TGTGCCAGCAGCTTTGAGTTTTATAGCAATCAGCCCCAGCATTTT	CASSFEFYSNQPQHF
TRBV28	TRBJ2-3	NA	NA	TGTGCCAGCAGTTTGCAGACGGACACAGATACGCAGTATTTT	CASSLQTDTDTQYF
TRBV10-1	TRBJ1-1	NA	NA	TGCGCCAGCAGTGAGTCCACAGCCCCAGGCACTGAAGCTTTCTTT	CASSESTAPGTEAFF
TRBV4-1	TRBJ1-4	NA	NA	TGCGCCAGCAGCCTACAAAGGCGAACAGGGTTTGATAATGAAAAACTGTTTTTT	CASSLQRRTGFDNEKLFF
TRBV5-1	TRBJ2-7	NA	NA	TGCGCCAGCAGCTTAACGGGGGTCGGACGCGAGCAGTACTTC	CASSLTGVGREQYF
TRBV15	TRBJ2-1	NA	NA	TGTGCCACCAGCGTCGACAGGTCGTCCTGCAATGAGCAGTTCTTC	CATSVDRSSCNEQFF
TRBV7-8	TRBJ2-3	NA	NA	TGTGCCAGCAGCTTAGAGAACCGGGGGGACAGCCCCACAGATACGCAGTATTTT	CASSLENRGDSPTDTQYF
TRBV20-1	TRBJ2-5	TRBD1	many	TGCAGTGCTCCCCCCGGGACAGAAGAGACCCAGTACTTC	CSAPPGTEETQYF
TRBV6-5	TRBJ2-3	NA	NA	TGTGCCAGCTGCCAGGGGAAAGGTACGCAGTATTTT	CASCQGKGTQYF
TRBV20-1	TRBJ2-1	TRBD2	few	TGCAGGTCCGTGGGAGGGCCGTCGGGCAATGAGCAGTTCTTC	CRSVGGPSGNEQFF
TRBV6-2/TRBV6-3	TRBJ1-1	NA	NA	TGTGCCAGCAGAGAGGGAAACACTGAAGCTTTCTTT	CASREGNTEAFF
TRBV7-9	TRBJ2-7	TRBD2	NA	TGTGCCAGCAGCTTAGGACCTAGCGGGATAACCTACGAGCAGTACTTC	CASSLGPSGITYEQYF
TRBV28	TRBJ2-7	NA	NA	TGTGCCAGCACCATGGACACGTCTATGGTCTACGAGCAGTACTTC	CASTMDTSMVYEQYF
TRBV9	TRBJ2-3	NA	NA	TGTGCCAGCAGCGTAGACGGCACAGATACGCAGTATTTT	CASSVDGTDTQYF
TRBV29-1	TRBJ1-2	NA	few	TGCAGCGTTGCTGTAATGGGAACCCCGTCGGGCTACACCTTC	CSVAVMGTPSGYTF
TRBV29-1	TRBJ2-5	NA	few	TGCAGCGTTAGGAAGTTGGAGACCCAGTACTTC	CSVRKLETQYF
TRBV6-1	TRBJ1-2	TRBD1	NA	TGTGCCAGCAGTCCGACAGGGCCATACTATGGCTACACCTTC	CASSPTGPYYGYTF
TRBV7-3	TRBJ2-1	NA	NA	TGTGCCAGCAGCTTACGGGTAGCGAGGGACTCCTACAATGAGCAGTTCTTC	CASSLRVARDSYNEQFF
TRBV6-6	TRBJ1-2	NA	few	TGTGCCAGCACGGGGACGCCCTATGGCTACACCTTC	CASTGTPYGYTF
TRBV4-1	TRBJ2-5	NA	few	TGCGCCAGCAGCCAAGAAGGCCGGTCTAGGATACAAGAGACCCAGTACTTC	CASSQEGRSRIQETQYF